Presented here are 17 T cell receptor beta chains from one specimen sequenced in a study of response to subunit inactivated influenza vaccine. TCRdb reanalysed the RT-PCR reads using MiXCR and keeps one entry per CDR3 protein. Of 400,000 to 550,000 distinct CDR3 sequences in the sample, 25% were seen once. This material consisted of CD4+ T cells sorted from PBMCs, taken roughly 5 days after vaccination. The receptors derive from a man aged 50 or older who received an inactivated influenza vaccine.

This clonotype was picked up a small number of times. The J gene is TRBJ2-3, the V gene TRBV18, with D hard to call. CDR3 size: 14 residues. V lost 3 bases and J 3 bases, leaving 10 bases between the germline ends. The germline V gene encodes CDR1 KGHSH and CDR2 LQKENI. The CDR3 bases are TGTGCCAGCTCACCTCCGGTTCGGACAGATACGCAGTATTTT. Protein product: CASSPPVRTDTQYF.

This clonotype showed up just a few times. The J gene is TRBJ2-2, the V gene TRBV12-3 or TRBV12-4, with D perhaps assigned TRBD1 or TRBD2 (5 bases each). V was pared by 5 bases and J by 8 bases, with 18 bases between. This CDR3 contains 15 residues. The CDR3: CASSTQAVGGGELFF. CDR3 coding DNA: TGTGCCAGCAGTACTCAAGCGGTTGGGGGAGGGGAGCTGTTTTTT.

In its sample, this clonotype was seen many times. V and J are TRBV7-8 and TRBJ2-2; TRBD1 aligns across 8 bases. Germline V gives CDR1 SGHVS, CDR2 FQNEAQ. V lost 4 bases, J lost 2 bases, and 3 bases stayed unmatched. The CDR3 contains 15 residues. The CDR3 reads CASSSGTGNTGELFF. The DNA for the CDR3 is TGTGCCAGCAGCTCCGGGACAGGAAACACCGGGGAGCTGTTTTTT.

The V and J genes are TRBV10-3 and TRBJ2-3; TRBD2 agrees at 11 bases. There are 16 residues in the CDR3. Unmatched junction bases numbered 6, after V lost 6 bases and J lost 1 base. CDR1 and CDR2 (germline): ENHRY, SYGVKD. The CDR3 is CAIRKTSGIGTDTQYF. DNA of the CDR3: TGTGCCATCAGAAAGACTAGCGGGATTGGCACAGATACGCAGTATTTT.

This clonotype was observed many times. The chain joins TRBV7-2 to TRBJ2-7; 8 positions agree with TRBD1. The J segment lost 7 bases and the V segment lost 3 bases, leaving 5 bases of the junction unmatched. Germline V gene data show CDR1 as SGHTA and CDR2 as FQGNSA. The CDR3 runs 13 residues. CDR3 loop: CASSLTRGREQYF. The CDR3 nucleotides read TGTGCCAGCAGCTTGACCAGGGGGCGGGAGCAGTACTTC.

The CDR3 spells CASSFNLQEQFF. CDR3 sequence (DNA): TGCGCCAGCAGCTTTAATTTGCAAGAGCAGTTCTTC. The chain is built from TRBV5-1 and TRBJ2-1; D gene ambiguous. Trimming cost V 2 bases and J 10 bases, with 10 bases left between them. The CDR3 runs to 12 residues. CDR1 and CDR2 from the germline V gene are SGHRS and YFSETQ.

The sample holds a few counts of this clonotype. The chain combines TRBV7-2 with TRBJ1-6; no clear D gene. V lost 9 bases to trimming and J lost 17 bases, with 20 bases between them. The CDR3 has 12 residues. Germline CDR1 SGHTA, CDR2 FQGNSA. CDR3 DNA sequence: TGTGCCAGGCCTATGGCCGCCCTTGGGTTCCACTTT. The encoded protein is CARPMAALGFHF.

This clonotype was observed a few times. The chain has TRBV2 and TRBJ2-7; TRBD1 agrees at 7 bases. This CDR3 spans 14 amino acids. With 4 bases clipped from V and 3 bases from J, the junction kept 6 bases outside the gene matches. The germline V gene has CDR1 SNHLY and CDR2 FYNNEI. Here the CDR3 reads CASSGDSRLYEQYF. The CDR3 coding sequence is TGTGCCAGCAGTGGGGACAGCCGCCTCTACGAGCAGTACTTC. Filled out from reference TRBV2 and TRBJ2-7, the complete variable domain reads EPEVTQTPSHQVTQMGQEVILRCVPISNHLYFYWYRQILGQKVEFLVSFYNNEISEKSEIFDDQFSVERPDGSNFTLKIRSTKLEDSAMYFCASSGDSRLYEQYFGPGTRLTVT.

J is TRBJ2-1 and V is TRBV20-1, with a possible D match to TRBD2 (5 bases). CDR3 size: 14 residues. V was clipped by 0 bases and J by 4 bases, with 10 bases between them. Germline V gene sequence: CDR1 DFQATT, CDR2 SNEGSKA (reference sequence). CDR3 loop: CSARDLRAYNEQFF. The CDR3 bases are TGCAGTGCTAGAGACCTGCGGGCATACAATGAGCAGTTCTTC.

The sample holds a few counts of this clonotype. This chain uses TRBV5-1 with TRBJ2-1; tentative D call: TRBD2 (6 bases). The CDR3 consists of 15 residues. Germline V gene lookup returns CDR1 SGHRS and CDR2 YFSETQ. V was clipped by 1 base and J by 7 bases, with 15 bases between them. In DNA, the CDR3 is TGCGCCAGCAGCTTGTCCACCGGGACTCTTAATGAGCAGTTCTTC. Its translation is CASSLSTGTLNEQFF.

This clonotype was found a few times. The chain employs TRBV6-1 and TRBJ2-2; 7 positions match TRBD1. Trimming took 9 bases from V and 6 from J; bases not matched to a gene: 10. This CDR3 has 14 residues. The germline V gene encodes CDR1 MNHNS and CDR2 SASEGT. CDR3 residues: CASRQGGTSGELFF. The CDR3 nucleotides read TGTGCCAGTAGACAGGGTGGGACCTCCGGGGAGCTGTTTTTT.

J is TRBJ2-7 and V is TRBV28; D remains ambiguous. The CDR3 has 13 amino acids. Germline CDR1 is MDHEN and CDR2 is SYDVKM. V lost 10 bases to trimming and J lost 0 bases, with 13 bases between them. CDR3 sequence reads: CATLRSASYEQYF. In DNA form, the CDR3 reads TGTGCCACCCTAAGGAGCGCCTCCTACGAGCAGTACTTC.

This clonotype has ten or more counts. The chain has TRBV7-2 and TRBJ2-3; tentative D call: TRBD1 (5 bases). V lost 5 bases to trimming and J lost 4 bases, with 19 bases between them. The CDR3 has 16 amino acids. Germline assignment: CDR1 SGHTA and CDR2 FQGNSA. CDR3 region: CASSLVYLGAADTQYF. In DNA, the CDR3 is TGTGCCAGCAGCCTAGTATATTTAGGGGCGGCAGATACGCAGTATTTT.

V usage is TRBV10-2 and J usage is TRBJ2-2; 8 positions match TRBD1. The germline gives CDR1 WSHSY, CDR2 SAAADI. J lost 1 base, V lost 6 bases, and 7 bases had no gene match. The CDR3 length is 16 residues. Here the CDR3 DNA reads TGCGCCAGCAGCCCGAAAGGACAGGGGAACACCGGGGAGCTGTTTTTT. Its protein is CASSPKGQGNTGELFF.

The gene calls are TRBV7-2 and TRBJ1-5; 9 bases align to TRBD1. The CDR3 has 15 amino acids. Trimming at V came to 4 bases and at J to 1 base, leaving 2 bases not matched to a gene. The germline gives CDR1 SGHTA, CDR2 FQGNSA. The chain's CDR3 is CASSSTGGSNQPQHF. The CDR3 DNA is TGTGCCAGCAGCTCAACAGGGGGCAGCAATCAGCCCCAGCATTTT.

This clonotype was seen ten or more times. The chain links TRBV11-2 to TRBJ2-1; TRBD1 matches 8 bases. Per germline, CDR1 SGHAT and CDR2 FQNNGV. CDR3 length: 18 amino acids. V gave up 5 bases and J gave up 0 bases; unmatched junction bases: 12. The CDR3 region is CASSAGNRGWSSYNEQFF. The CDR3 DNA sequence: TGTGCCAGCAGCGCGGGAAACAGGGGGTGGAGCTCCTACAATGAGCAGTTCTTC.

The chain links TRBV24-1 to TRBJ2-3; D unresolved. This CDR3 region has 13 residues. V lost 3 bases and J 2 bases, leaving 5 bases between the germline ends. Germline values: CDR1 KGHDR, CDR2 SFDVKD. This chain's CDR3 is CATSDILTDTQYF. In DNA form, the CDR3 reads TGTGCCACCAGTGATATACTCACAGATACGCAGTATTTT.